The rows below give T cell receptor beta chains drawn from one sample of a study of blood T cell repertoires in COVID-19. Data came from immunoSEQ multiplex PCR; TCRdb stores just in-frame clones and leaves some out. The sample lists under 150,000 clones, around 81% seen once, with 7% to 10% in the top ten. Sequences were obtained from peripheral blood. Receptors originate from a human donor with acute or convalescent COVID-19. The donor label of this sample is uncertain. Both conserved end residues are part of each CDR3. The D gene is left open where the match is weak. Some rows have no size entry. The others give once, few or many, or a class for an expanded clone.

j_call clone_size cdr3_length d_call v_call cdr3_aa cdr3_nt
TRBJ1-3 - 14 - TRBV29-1 CSVALGGGGNTIYF TGCAGCGTTGCACTGGGGGGAGGCGGAAACACCATATATTTT
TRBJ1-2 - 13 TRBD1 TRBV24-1 CATSDRGIQGYTF TGTGCCACCAGCGACAGGGGTATTCAGGGCTACACCTTC
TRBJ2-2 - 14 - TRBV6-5 CASSYGKNTGELFF TGTGCCAGCAGTTACGGCAAAAACACCGGGGAGCTGTTTTTT
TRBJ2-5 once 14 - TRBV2 CASSEMAGSETQYF TGTGCCAGCAGTGAAATGGCAGGGTCAGAGACCCAGTACTTC
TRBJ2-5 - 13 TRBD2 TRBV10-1 CASSEGLAGIQYF TGCGCCAGCAGTGAAGGACTAGCGGGGATTCAGTACTTC
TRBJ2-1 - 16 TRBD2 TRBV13 CASSSWTSGARNEQFF TGTGCCAGCAGCTCCTGGACTAGCGGGGCTCGCAATGAGCAGTTCTTC
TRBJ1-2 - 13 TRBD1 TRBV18 CASTSDRGHGYTF TGTGCCAGCACAAGTGACAGGGGGCATGGCTACACCTTC
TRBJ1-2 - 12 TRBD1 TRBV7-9 CASSLEDRGYTF TGTGCCAGCAGCTTAGAGGACAGGGGCTACACCTTC
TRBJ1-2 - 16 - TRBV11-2 CASSLPHGTPGDGYTF TGTGCCAGCAGCTTACCTCACGGGACTCCGGGGGATGGCTACACCTTC
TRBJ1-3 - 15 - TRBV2 CASSGQGTKGNTIYF TGTGCCAGCAGTGGGCAGGGGACGAAGGGAAACACCATATATTTT
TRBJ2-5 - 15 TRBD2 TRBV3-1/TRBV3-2 CASSPPGRGQETQYF TGTGCCAGCAGCCCCCCCGGGAGGGGGCAAGAGACCCAGTACTTC
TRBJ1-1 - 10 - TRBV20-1 CSSAPREAFF TGCAGTTCTGCCCCCAGGGAAGCTTTCTTT
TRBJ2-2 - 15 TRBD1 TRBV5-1 CASSSRTGGTGELFF TGCGCCAGCAGCTCAAGGACAGGGGGCACCGGGGAGCTGTTTTTT
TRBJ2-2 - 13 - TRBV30 CAWRSFSAGELFF TGTGCCTGGAGAAGTTTTAGCGCCGGGGAGCTGTTTTTT
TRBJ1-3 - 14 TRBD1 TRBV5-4 CASSGQGPGNTIYF TGTGCCAGCTCTGGACAGGGCCCAGGAAACACCATATATTTT
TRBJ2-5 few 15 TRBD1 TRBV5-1 CASSLGTGGQETQYF TGCGCCAGCAGCTTGGGTACAGGGGGCCAAGAGACCCAGTACTTC
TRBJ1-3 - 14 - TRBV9 CASSVGLSGNTIYF TGTGCCAGCAGCGTGGGACTCTCTGGAAACACCATATATTTT
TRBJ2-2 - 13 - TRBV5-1 CASSLDVSGELFF TGCGCCAGCAGCCTGGACGTTAGCGGGGAGCTGTTTTTT
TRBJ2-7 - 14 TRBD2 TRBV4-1 CASSPGLAKYEQYF TGCGCCAGCAGCCCGGGACTAGCGAAGTACGAGCAGTACTTC
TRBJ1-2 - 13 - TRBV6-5 CASRPQGYYGYTF TGTGCCAGCAGGCCCCAGGGTTACTATGGCTACACCTTC
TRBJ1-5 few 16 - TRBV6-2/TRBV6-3 CASSTTGVYSNQPQHF TGTGCCAGCAGTACCACAGGAGTGTATAGCAATCAGCCCCAGCATTTT
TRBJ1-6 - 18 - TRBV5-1 CASSLGEGGSSYNSPLHF TGCGCCAGCAGCTTGGGAGAGGGCGGAAGCTCCTATAATTCACCCCTCCACTTT
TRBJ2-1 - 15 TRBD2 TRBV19 CASSRSGGALGEQFF TGTGCCAGTAGCCGAAGCGGGGGGGCCCTAGGCGAGCAGTTCTTC
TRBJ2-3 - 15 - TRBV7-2 CASSLRFLPTDTQYF TGTGCCAGCAGCTTGCGGTTTCTACCCACAGATACGCAGTATTTT
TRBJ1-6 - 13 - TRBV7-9 CASSSRVGSPLHF TGTGCCAGCAGCTCGAGGGTGGGTTCACCCCTCCACTTT
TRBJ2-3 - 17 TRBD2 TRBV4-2 CASSSPSGGLKRDTQYF TGTGCCAGCAGCTCTCCTAGCGGGGGCCTGAAGAGGGATACGCAGTATTTT
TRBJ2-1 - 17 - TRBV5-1 CASSLVVRDDYSREQFF TGCGCCAGCAGCTTGGTAGTTCGGGATGACTACAGTAGGGAGCAGTTCTTC
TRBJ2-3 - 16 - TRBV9 CASSVGRGPPEDTQYF TGTGCCAGCAGCGTAGGGCGGGGGCCTCCCGAGGATACGCAGTATTTT
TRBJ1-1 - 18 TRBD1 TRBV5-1 CASSLSGTGAKRGTEAFF TGCGCCAGCAGCTTATCCGGGACAGGGGCGAAAAGGGGCACTGAAGCTTTCTTT
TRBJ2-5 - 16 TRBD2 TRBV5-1 CASSLALAGGQETQYF TGCGCCAGCAGCTTGGCGTTAGCGGGGGGACAAGAGACCCAGTACTTC
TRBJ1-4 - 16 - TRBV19 CASSIGWAQVNEKLFF TGTGCCAGTAGTATAGGGTGGGCACAGGTGAATGAAAAACTGTTTTTT
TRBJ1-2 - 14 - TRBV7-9 CASSFYQVNYGYTF TGTGCCAGCAGCTTCTACCAGGTTAACTATGGCTACACCTTC
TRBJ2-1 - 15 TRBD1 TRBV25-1 CASSEYNQGDNEQFF TGTGCCAGCAGTGAATATAATCAGGGGGATAATGAGCAGTTCTTC
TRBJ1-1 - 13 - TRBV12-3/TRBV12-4 CASSLGLNTEAFF TGTGCCAGCAGCCTGGGGCTGAACACTGAAGCTTTCTTT
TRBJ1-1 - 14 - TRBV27 CASSLGGLGTEAFF TGTGCCAGCAGTCTGGGGGGGCTGGGGACTGAAGCTTTCTTT
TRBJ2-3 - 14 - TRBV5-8 CASSRGGRTDTQYF TGTGCCAGCAGCCGGGGAGGACGCACAGATACGCAGTATTTT
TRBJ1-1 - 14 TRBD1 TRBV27 CASSSRGRVTEAFF TGTGCCAGCAGTTCCAGGGGGCGCGTCACTGAAGCTTTCTTT
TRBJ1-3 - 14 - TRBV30 CAWGGPYAGNTIYF TGTGCCTGGGGCGGGCCCTACGCTGGAAACACCATATATTTT
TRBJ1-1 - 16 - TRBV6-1 CASSGVALGGNTEAFF TGTGCCAGCAGTGGGGTCGCTTTAGGGGGGAACACTGAAGCTTTCTTT
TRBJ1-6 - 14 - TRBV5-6 CASSSTGFNSPLHF TGTGCCAGCAGCTCGACAGGTTTTAATTCACCCCTCCACTTT
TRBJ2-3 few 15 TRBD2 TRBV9 CASSVGGLAIDTQYF TGTGCCAGCAGCGTAGGGGGACTAGCGATAGATACGCAGTATTTT
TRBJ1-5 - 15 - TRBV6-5 CASRQGFYSNQPQHF TGTGCCAGCAGGCAGGGGTTTTATAGCAATCAGCCCCAGCATTTT
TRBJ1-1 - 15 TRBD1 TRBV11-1 CASSLNRGRNTEAFF TGTGCCAGCAGCCTTAACAGGGGGCGGAACACTGAAGCTTTCTTT
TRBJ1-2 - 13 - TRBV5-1 CASSPGQYPGYTF TGCGCCAGCAGCCCCGGACAGTACCCTGGCTACACCTTC
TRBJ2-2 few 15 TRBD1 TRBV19 CASRLQGAHTGELFF TGTGCCAGTAGGCTACAGGGGGCGCACACCGGGGAGCTGTTTTTT
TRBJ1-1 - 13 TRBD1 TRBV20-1 CSASINRGAEAFF TGCAGTGCTAGTATCAACAGGGGGGCTGAAGCTTTCTTT
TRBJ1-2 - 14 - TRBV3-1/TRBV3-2 CASSREAGGYGYTF TGTGCCAGCAGCCGAGAGGCAGGTGGCTATGGCTACACCTTC
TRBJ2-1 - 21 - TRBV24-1 CATSDSSGLLTPDRSYNEQFF TGTGCCACCAGTGATTCATCGGGACTTCTTACCCCTGACCGCTCCTACAATGAGCAGTTCTTC
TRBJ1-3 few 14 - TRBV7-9 CASSRGTAVNTIYF TGTGCCAGCAGTCGCGGGACGGCGGTGAACACCATATATTTT